These T cell receptor beta chains were read from a single sample in a study of blood T cell repertoires in COVID-19. Measured with immunoSEQ multiplex PCR; TCRdb has only the in-frame clones, and not every one. This table holds more than 15,000 clones, about 90% found once. Input material: peripheral blood. These receptors were collected from a human donor in a cohort sampled during active COVID-19. Each CDR3 is given with its conserved first and last residue. D genes are given only for firm matches. A clone size is listed for some rows: how often the clone was seen (once, few, many), or a class if it is expanded.

cdr3_aa cdr3_nt cdr3_length clone_size j_call v_call d_call
CASSHGLLAEGNEQFF TGCGCCAGCAGCCATGGGTTGCTAGCGGAAGGGAATGAGCAGTTCTTC 16 NA TRBJ2-1 TRBV4-3 TRBD2
CASSPTTGITEAFF TGTGCCAGCAGCCCAACGACAGGGATCACTGAAGCTTTCTTT 14 once TRBJ1-1 TRBV7-2 TRBD1
CSVVLAVNTGELFF TGCAGCGTTGTACTAGCGGTGAACACCGGGGAGCTGTTTTTT 14 few TRBJ2-2 TRBV29-1 TRBD2
CASSLVGGAGNEQFF TGTGCCAGCAGTTTGGTGGGGGGGGCGGGTAATGAGCAGTTCTTC 15 medium-sized TRBJ2-1 TRBV27 NA
CASSLEPGTYEQYF TGCGCCAGCAGCTTGGAGCCAGGGACCTACGAGCAGTACTTC 14 NA TRBJ2-7 TRBV5-1 NA
CASSDFKRKAKNIQYF TGTGCCAGCAGCGATTTTAAGAGGAAGGCCAAAAACATTCAGTACTTC 16 NA TRBJ2-4 TRBV21-1 NA
CASSIRQVNTEAFF TGTGCCAGTAGTATTCGTCAGGTGAACACTGAAGCTTTCTTT 14 NA TRBJ1-1 TRBV19 NA
CASSLQGPDTQYF TGCGCCAGCAGCCTACAGGGGCCAGATACGCAGTATTTT 13 NA TRBJ2-3 TRBV4-1 TRBD1
CASSEIGTGSTGELFF TGTGCCAGCAGTGAGATAGGGACAGGGTCAACCGGGGAGCTGTTTTTT 16 NA TRBJ2-2 TRBV6-1 TRBD1
CASRRQGSNQPQHF TGTGCCAGCAGGAGACAGGGTAGTAATCAGCCCCAGCATTTT 14 NA TRBJ1-5 TRBV6-5 TRBD1
CASSSSRTGPGYGYTF TGTGCCAGCAGCTCGAGCAGGACAGGGCCAGGATATGGCTACACCTTC 16 NA TRBJ1-2 TRBV4-2 TRBD1
CASSFAGTIYF TGTGCCAGCAGCTTTGCGGGGACCATATATTTT 11 NA TRBJ1-3 TRBV7-2 NA
CASSLPAGDEQFF TGTGCCAGCAGCTTACCAGCGGGGGATGAGCAGTTCTTC 13 once TRBJ2-1 TRBV7-2 TRBD2
CASSLIRQGPGDEQFF TGCGCCAGCAGCCTAATACGACAGGGGCCCGGGGATGAGCAGTTCTTC 16 NA TRBJ2-1 TRBV5-1 TRBD1
CASSRDYFGSEQFF TGTGCCAGCAGCCGCGACTACTTCGGAAGTGAGCAGTTCTTC 14 NA TRBJ2-1 TRBV7-2 NA
CASSLFAGQETQYF TGTGCCAGCAGCTTATTTGCGGGTCAAGAGACCCAGTACTTC 14 NA TRBJ2-5 TRBV7-2 NA
CASSTRTGSYGYTF TGTGCCAGCAGTACGAGGACAGGATCCTATGGCTACACCTTC 14 NA TRBJ1-2 TRBV7-9 TRBD1
CASSLAGTRGGNTIYF TGTGCCAGCAGCTTGGCCGGGACACGGGGTGGAAACACCATATATTTT 16 NA TRBJ1-3 TRBV5-4 NA
CASSPPRGVGGRSTDTQYF TGTGCCAGCAGCCCACCCCGGGGGGTCGGGGGACGTAGCACAGATACGCAGTATTTT 19 NA TRBJ2-3 TRBV7-9 TRBD2
CASSVGGVRGYTF TGTGCCAGCAGTGTGGGGGGGGTCCGTGGCTACACCTTC 13 NA TRBJ1-2 TRBV25-1 NA
CASTPVKGDTEAFF TGTGCCAGCACCCCGGTAAAAGGGGACACTGAAGCTTTCTTT 14 NA TRBJ1-1 TRBV7-9 NA
CASVGTGNQPQHF TGTGCCAGCGTGGGGACAGGGAATCAGCCCCAGCATTTT 13 NA TRBJ1-5 TRBV28 TRBD1
CASSLEEGRGETQYF TGTGCCAGCAGCTTGGAAGAGGGCCGCGGAGAGACCCAGTACTTC 15 NA TRBJ2-5 TRBV7-9 NA
CASRPTPGTANEKLFF TGTGCCAGCCGCCCAACTCCCGGGACAGCTAATGAAAAACTGTTTTTT 16 NA TRBJ1-4 TRBV6-6 TRBD1
CASSLSGGDPNYGYTF TGTGCCAGCAGCCTCTCGGGAGGGGACCCTAACTATGGCTACACCTTC 16 NA TRBJ1-2 TRBV14 NA
CASSLVLRNEQFF TGTGCCAGCAGCTTAGTACTCCGCAATGAGCAGTTCTTC 13 NA TRBJ2-1 TRBV11-2 NA
CASTNQGAGSYEQYF TGTGCCAGCACAAATCAGGGCGCAGGGTCCTACGAGCAGTACTTC 15 NA TRBJ2-7 TRBV28 NA
CASSHNTGNVAKNIQYF TGTGCCAGTAGTCATAACACAGGGAATGTAGCCAAAAACATTCAGTACTTC 17 NA TRBJ2-4 TRBV19 NA
CASSGTRDQPQHF TGCGCCAGCAGTGGGACCAGGGATCAGCCCCAGCATTTT 13 NA TRBJ1-5 TRBV10-2 NA
CASSEGTANQPQHF TGCGCCAGCAGCGAGGGGACAGCGAATCAGCCCCAGCATTTT 14 once TRBJ1-5 TRBV5-1 TRBD1
CASSRGGLSSGANVLTF TGTGCCAGTAGTCGAGGGGGCTTGAGCTCTGGGGCCAACGTCCTGACTTTC 17 NA TRBJ2-6 TRBV19 TRBD1
CASSPRVGGAVGQPQHF TGTGCCAGCAGCCCCAGGGTTGGGGGCGCGGTTGGACAGCCCCAGCATTTT 17 few TRBJ1-5 TRBV7-2 NA
CASSLAGFATEAFF TGTGCCAGCAGCTTAGCAGGGTTCGCCACTGAAGCTTTCTTT 14 once TRBJ1-1 TRBV11-3 NA
CASSIAPDREAFF TGTGCCAGTAGTATAGCACCCGACAGAGAAGCTTTCTTT 13 NA TRBJ1-1 TRBV19 NA